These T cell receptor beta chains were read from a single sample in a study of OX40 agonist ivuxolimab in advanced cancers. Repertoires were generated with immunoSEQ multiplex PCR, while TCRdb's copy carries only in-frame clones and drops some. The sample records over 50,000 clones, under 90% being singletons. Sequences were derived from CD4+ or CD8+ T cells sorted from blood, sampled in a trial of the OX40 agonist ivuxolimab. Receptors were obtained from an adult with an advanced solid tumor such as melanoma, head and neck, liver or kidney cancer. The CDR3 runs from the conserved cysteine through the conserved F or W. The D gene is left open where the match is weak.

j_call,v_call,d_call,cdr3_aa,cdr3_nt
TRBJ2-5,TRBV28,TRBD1,CASSWGQGGQETQYF,TGTGCCAGCAGTTGGGGACAGGGAGGCCAAGAGACCCAGTACTTC
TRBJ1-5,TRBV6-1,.,CASSGEVGRQPQHF,TGTGCCAGCAGCGGAGAAGTTGGTCGTCAGCCCCAGCATTTT
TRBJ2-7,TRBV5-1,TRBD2,CASSGTSGSSYEQYF,TGCGCCAGCAGCGGGACTAGCGGGAGCTCCTACGAGCAGTACTTC
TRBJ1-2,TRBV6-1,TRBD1,CASRGTGTGVSYTF,TGTGCCAGCAGGGGAACCGGGACAGGGGTTAGCTACACCTTC
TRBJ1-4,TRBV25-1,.,CASSEFRGGDEKLFF,TGTGCCAGCAGTGAATTCCGCGGAGGTGATGAAAAACTGTTTTTT
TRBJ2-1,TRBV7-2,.,CASSLMTYEQFF,TGTGCCAGCAGCTTAATGACCTATGAGCAGTTCTTC
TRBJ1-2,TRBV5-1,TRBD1,CASSVGTGDGYTF,TGCGCCAGCAGCGTCGGGACAGGGGATGGCTACACCTTC
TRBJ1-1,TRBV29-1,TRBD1,CSVLGGTGGGYAEAFF,TGCAGCGTCCTAGGGGGGACAGGGGGTGGGTACGCTGAAGCTTTCTTT
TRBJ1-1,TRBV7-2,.,CASSYGGAADTEAFF,TGTGCCAGCAGCTATGGGGGCGCGGCGGACACTGAAGCTTTCTTT
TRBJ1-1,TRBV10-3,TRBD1,CAISETPPGQGTAFF,TGTGCCATCAGTGAGACTCCACCGGGACAGGGTACTGCTTTCTTT
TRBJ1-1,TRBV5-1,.,CASSLGRIGWNTEAFF,TGCGCCAGCAGCTTGGGGAGAATAGGGTGGAACACTGAAGCTTTCTTT
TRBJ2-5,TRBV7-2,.,CASSLAQFRETQYF,TGTGCCAGCAGCTTAGCGCAGTTCCGGGAGACCCAGTACTTC
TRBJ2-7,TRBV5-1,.,CASSLEHHEGEQYF,TGCGCCAGCAGCTTGGAACACCATGAGGGCGAGCAGTACTTC